The subject of this entry is one T cell receptor beta chain. These data belong to a study of blood T cells in healthy people across ages. Then a second PCR, running about 7 to 11 cycles, was carried out with a sample-barcoded 5' primer and a J-beta primer mix. A minimum of 3 million CDR3-containing paired-end reads was obtained for each sample. TCRdb independently ran MiXCR on the 5' RACE reads; one entry per CDR3 protein. The sample carries around 1.5 million distinct CDR3 sequences, 42% recorded once. The CDR3 is 14 residues long. The junction had 12 bases not matched to a gene; V was cut back by 8 bases and J by 2 bases. The V gene's germline CDR1 is DFQATT and CDR2 SNEGSKA (reference sequence).

The source material was blood. The chain is built from TRBV20-1 and TRBJ2-7, with 7 bases fitting TRBD2. The sequence derives from a woman aged 18-30 years in good health. The DNA of the CDR3 is TGCAGTCCACACCACGCGGCGGGGGCCTACGAGCAGTACTTC. Amino acids: CSPHHAAGAYEQYF.